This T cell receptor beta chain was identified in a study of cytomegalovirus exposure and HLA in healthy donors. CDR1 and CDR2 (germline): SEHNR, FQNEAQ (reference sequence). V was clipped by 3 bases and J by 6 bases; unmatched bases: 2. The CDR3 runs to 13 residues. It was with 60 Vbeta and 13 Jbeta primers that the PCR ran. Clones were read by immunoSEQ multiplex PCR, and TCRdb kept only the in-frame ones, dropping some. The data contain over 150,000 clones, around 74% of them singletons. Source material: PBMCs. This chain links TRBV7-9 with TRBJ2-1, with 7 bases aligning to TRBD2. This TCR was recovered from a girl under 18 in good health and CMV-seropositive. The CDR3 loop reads CASSFPGGNEQFF. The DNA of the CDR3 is TGTGCCAGCAGCTTCCCGGGGGGCAATGAGCAGTTCTTC.